This T cell receptor (beta chain) derives from a study of cytomegalovirus exposure and HLA in healthy donors. Study-wide results and limits: An analysis that was carried out later associated 15,000 to 20,000 TCR beta sequences with HLA alleles at 0.05 false discovery rate.

In the PCR, 60 Vbeta and 13 Jbeta primers were used. Assay used: immunoSEQ multiplex PCR; TCRdb lists only in-frame clones, some missing. The repertoire has about 94,000 clones, 78% of them found once; the top ten carry 0.7% to 0.85%. Concerning this clone itself: As yet, its antigen is unknown.

This clonotype originated in a woman aged 60 to 75 in good health and CMV-seronegative. Specimen: PBMCs.

DNA for the CDR3: TGCGCCAGCAGCCCGGGTGGCAGCTTACTCAGCTCCTATAATTCACCCCTCCACTTT. It translates to CASSPGGSLLSSYNSPLHF. V usage is TRBV5-1 and J usage is TRBJ1-6, with D uncertain. The CDR3 has 19 amino acids. V was clipped by 4 bases and J by 0 bases, with 20 bases between them. The germline V gene has CDR1 SGHRS and CDR2 YFSETQ.